What follows are 27 T cell receptor beta chains derived from one specimen sequenced in a study of regulatory T cells in long-lasting Graves disease. Arm-PCR of CDR3 regions with iRepertoire HTBI primers generated TCR beta libraries. TCRdb used MiXCR to reprocess the multiplex PCR reads, holding one entry per CDR3 protein. The sample has 400,000 to 550,000 distinct CDR3 sequences, 15% to 20% seen once. The sample's time point: newly diagnosed GD, antithyroid drugs for less than 3 months. Generation of the TCR library employed RNA extracted from PBMCs. The same data also contributed to another study, on T cells in Graves' hyperthyroidism and ophthalmopathy.

This sample comprised peripheral blood mononuclear cells (PBMCs), obtained at new diagnosis, from a patient treated with antithyroid drugs. These receptors all come from a woman aged 18 to 35 with Graves disease.

This clonotype was detected ten times or more. This chain joins TRBV12-3 or TRBV12-4 and TRBJ2-5; TRBD1 matches 7 bases. This CDR3 is 14 amino acids long. V dropped 5 bases and J dropped 5; count of bases not matched to a gene: 8. Written as DNA, the CDR3 is TGTGCCAGCAGTCGGGGAAACAGGGGTGAGACCCAGTACTTC. It is translated as CASSRGNRGETQYF.

The chain has TRBV29-1 and TRBJ2-7; D gene ambiguous. Between the trimmed V and J ends, which lost 7 bases and 4 bases, there was a span of 11 bases. Germline CDR1 and CDR2: SQVTM and ANQGSEA. The CDR3 has 11 amino acids. The CDR3 nucleotides read TGCAGCGCCTCGGCAGGTTACGAGCAGTACTTC. It yields the protein CSASAGYEQYF.

This clonotype turned up a few times. This sequence joins TRBV7-2 and TRBJ1-1, with D possibly matching TRBD1 (6 bases). Germline V gene data show CDR1 as SGHTA and CDR2 as FQGNSA. V lost 5 bases, J lost 4 bases, and 17 bases lay in between. CDR3 length: 15 residues. This chain's CDR3 is CASSPTQGLVTEAFF. The CDR3 nucleotides read TGTGCCAGCAGCCCGACACAGGGTCTAGTCACTGAAGCTTTCTTT.

Concerning this clonotype itself: A clone one base away is much larger, so this may be a read error. This rearrangement joins TRBV20-1 to TRBJ2-7; no clear D. V lost 0 bases and J 7 bases, leaving 16 bases between the germline ends. The CDR3 is 14 residues long. Germline V gene sequence: CDR1 DFQATT, CDR2 SNEGSKA (reference sequence). The DNA for the CDR3 is TGCAGTGCTAGAGATCCCCGCTCCTACAATGAGCAGTACTTC. The encoded protein is CSARDPRSYNEQYF.

This clonotype was observed a few times. The J gene is TRBJ2-1, the V gene TRBV19, with D possibly called TRBD1 or TRBD2 (5 bases each). Trimming took off 0 bases at V and 11 bases at J, with 23 bases between the two ends. This CDR3 spans 17 amino acids. Germline CDR1 is LNHDA and CDR2 is SQIVND (reference sequence). The CDR3 DNA sequence: TGTGCCAGTAGTATAGATCTTTCTGGAATGGGACGCCAACAGCAGTTCTTC. Its translation is CASSIDLSGMGRQQQFF.

This clonotype appeared many times. The chain has TRBV11-3 and TRBJ1-2; D might be TRBD1 (6 bases). This CDR3 region has 16 residues. V lost 1 base to trimming and J lost 1 base, with 13 bases between them. Per germline, CDR1 SGHNT and CDR2 YENEEA. The CDR3 bases are TGTGCCAGCAGCTTAGGCCGACAGGACGATAACTATGGCTACACCTTC. Translated, it gives CASSLGRQDDNYGYTF.

This clonotype was counted at least ten times. The V gene is TRBV24-1, the J gene TRBJ2-1; D ambiguous. The CDR3 extends over 15 amino acids. The germline CDR1 and CDR2 sequences are KGHDR and SFDVKD. V was shortened by 3 bases and J by 1 base, with 9 bases between the two germline ends. CDR3 sequence reads: CATSDRVSSYNEQFF. CDR3 in DNA: TGTGCCACCAGTGATCGAGTGAGTTCCTACAATGAGCAGTTCTTC.

This clonotype has ten or more counts. The gene calls are TRBV18 and TRBJ2-1; TRBD2 agrees at 11 bases. The V gene end was trimmed by 3 bases and the J gene end by 8 bases; junction bases not matched to a gene: 6. Looked up from germline, CDR1 is KGHSH and CDR2 is LQKENI. The CDR3 length is 15 residues. The CDR3 nucleotides read TGTGCCAGCTCACCTACACTAGCGGGAGAGTATGAGCAGTTCTTC. It encodes CASSPTLAGEYEQFF.

The table lists this clonotype with many counts. This rearrangement joins TRBV2 to TRBJ1-6; D is possibly TRBD1 (6 bases). Trimming cost V 4 bases and J 9 bases, with 16 bases left between them. The germline CDR1 and CDR2 sequences are SNHLY and FYNNEI. This CDR3 is built from 15 residues. In DNA, the CDR3 is TGTGCCAGCAGTGCGAAACAGGGACGAAGTTCACCCCTCCACTTT. This gives the protein CASSAKQGRSSPLHF.

In its sample, this clonotype was seen many times. The rearrangement uses TRBV6-1 and TRBJ1-2; 10 bases are shared with TRBD1. Germline lookup yields CDR1 MNHNS and CDR2 SASEGT. J gave up 6 bases and V 6 bases, and 1 base lay outside the gene matches. This CDR3 contains 12 residues. CDR3 amino acids: CASRTGGDGYTF. The CDR3 DNA reads TGTGCCAGCAGGACAGGGGGCGATGGCTACACCTTC.

This clonotype came up many times. One end of the junction varies from germline; a read error may be responsible. This chain's CDR3 is CASSHQGAADF. Written as DNA, the CDR3 is TGTGCCAGCAGCCATCAGGGCGCTGCCGACTTC. The V and J genes are TRBV11-2 and TRBJ2-4; D might be TRBD1 (5 bases). CDR3 length equals 11 residues. Germline V CDR1 and CDR2: SGHAT, FQNNGV.

This clonotype was seen more than once but under ten times. V usage is TRBV12-3 or TRBV12-4 and J usage is TRBJ2-4; 9 positions agree with TRBD1. The CDR3 is made up of 18 amino acids. The junction had 12 bases not matched to a gene; V was cut back by 6 bases and J by 0 bases. The CDR3 coding sequence is TGTGCCAGCAGGAGAAAAGGACAGGGGACACTAGCCAAAAACATTCAGTACTTC. This translates into CASRRKGQGTLAKNIQYF.

This clonotype was detected many times. This sequence joins TRBV20-1 and TRBJ2-3, with a weak D call TRBD2 (5 bases). V was pared by 3 bases and J by 2 bases, with 12 bases between. Germline values: CDR1 DFQATT, CDR2 SNEGSKA (reference sequence). The CDR3 totals 14 residues. The CDR3: CSARTTRYTDTQYF. In DNA, the CDR3 is TGCAGTGCTAGGACCACTAGATACACAGATACGCAGTATTTT.

In this sample, this clonotype turned up many times. The chain is built from TRBV18 and TRBJ2-3; 7 bases fit TRBD1. V lost 5 bases and J lost 4; bases outside the gene matches: 15. In germline, CDR1 is KGHSH, CDR2 LQKENI. This CDR3 has 17 amino acids. CDR3 DNA sequence: TGTGCCAGCTCAGCTTTACCGGGACAGTCTATTTCAGATACGCAGTATTTT. As protein: CASSALPGQSISDTQYF.

V and J are TRBV19 and TRBJ2-1; D uncertain. V was pared by 8 bases and J by 2 bases, with 10 bases between. Germline loops: CDR1 LNHDA, CDR2 SQIVND (reference sequence). This CDR3 is 13 amino acids long. The CDR3 bases are TGTGCCAGTGGGCAGGACCCCTACAATGAGCAGTTCTTC. Translation: CASGQDPYNEQFF.

This clonotype came up many times. This chain connects TRBV27 to TRBJ2-1, with 9 bases lining up with TRBD2. Germline V gene lookup returns CDR1 MNHEY and CDR2 SMNVEV (reference sequence). The V gene end was trimmed by 6 bases and the J gene end by 1 base; junction bases not matched to a gene: 4. The CDR3 runs 15 residues. This CDR3 is CASRGLAISYNEQFF. The CDR3, as DNA: TGTGCCAGCAGAGGACTAGCGATATCCTACAATGAGCAGTTCTTC.

This clonotype was found many times. The gene calls are TRBV12-3 or TRBV12-4 and TRBJ1-6, with TRBD1 matching over 10 bases. Trimming took 5 bases from V and 10 from J; bases not matched to a gene: 8. This CDR3 has 15 residues. CDR3 loop: CASSAGTGERSPLHF. The CDR3 DNA reads TGTGCCAGCAGTGCCGGGACAGGGGAAAGGTCACCCCTCCACTTT.

This chain links TRBV7-2 with TRBJ2-5; D is uncertain. This CDR3 has 13 amino acids. Germline assignment: CDR1 SGHTA and CDR2 FQGNSA. Deletions cut 1 base from V and 3 bases from J, with 6 bases between. The CDR3 coding sequence is TGTGCCAGCAGCTTAGACAAAAAAGAGACCCAGTACTTC. Its protein is CASSLDKKETQYF.

The rearrangement uses TRBV10-2 and TRBJ2-1, with unresolved D. V was shortened by 4 bases and J by 9 bases, with 13 bases between the two germline ends. CDR3 length: 13 residues. CDR1 WSHSY and CDR2 SAAADI come from the germline V gene. This CDR3 reads CASSGPLAPEQFF. Written as DNA, the CDR3 is TGCGCCAGCAGTGGCCCGTTGGCCCCTGAGCAGTTCTTC.

This clonotype was recorded many times. Here the CDR3 DNA reads TGTGCCAGCAGCTATGGACAGGCTAGCTATGGCTACACCTTC. Its protein is CASSYGQASYGYTF. This rearrangement joins TRBV28 to TRBJ1-2; TRBD1 matches at 7 bases. The CDR3 spans 14 residues. V was pared by 6 bases and J by 4 bases, with 8 bases of the junction left unmatched. CDR1 is MDHEN, CDR2 SYDVKM, per germline.

This clonotype was counted many times. This sequence joins TRBV6-1 and TRBJ1-5, with unresolved D. CDR1 and CDR2 (germline): MNHNS, SASEGT. V gave up 6 bases and J gave up 4 bases, with 13 bases separating them. This CDR3 region has 14 residues. CDR3 nucleotides: TGTGCCAGCAGCACCGACGGGCTTAATCAGCCCCAGCATTTT. Translating gives CASSTDGLNQPQHF.

This clonotype was seen at least ten times. J is TRBJ1-1 and V is TRBV9, with D perhaps matching TRBD1 (6 bases). This CDR3 has 16 residues. V lost 0 bases, J lost 1 base, and 13 bases lay in between. CDR1 and CDR2 from the germline V gene are SGDLS and YYNGEE. DNA of the CDR3: TGTGCCAGCAGCGTAGGGCCCCGGGGGCCGAACACTGAAGCTTTCTTT. This sequence encodes CASSVGPRGPNTEAFF.

This clonotype was seen ten or more times. This sequence joins TRBV12-3 or TRBV12-4 and TRBJ2-3, with TRBD2 matching over 8 bases. CDR3 length: 15 amino acids. After removal of 5 bases from V and 0 bases from J, the junction contained 4 bases not matched to a gene. In DNA form, the CDR3 reads TGTGCCAGCAGTCTTAGCGGGGCTAGCACAGATACGCAGTATTTT. Encoded protein: CASSLSGASTDTQYF.

The chain combines TRBV7-6 with TRBJ2-7; D is ambiguous. The CDR3 loop spans 15 amino acids. Germline V gene sequence: CDR1 SGHVS, CDR2 FNYEAQ. Trimming pared 3 bases from V and 5 bases from J, leaving 17 bases between. The CDR3 sequence: CASSLNPVELHEQYF. For the CDR3, the DNA is TGTGCCAGCAGCTTGAATCCGGTCGAGCTTCACGAGCAGTACTTC.

CDR3 nucleotides: TGTGCCAGCAGTGAAATTGTGTGGGGCTCCGGGGAGCTGTTTTTT. This sequence encodes CASSEIVWGSGELFF. The chain carries TRBV6-1 and TRBJ2-2, with a possible D match to TRBD1 (5 bases). V lost 2 bases to trimming and J lost 6 bases, with 13 bases between them. The CDR3 loop spans 15 amino acids. Germline-derived CDR1 and CDR2 are MNHNS and SASEGT.

This clonotype was detected many times. The chain is built from TRBV7-2 and TRBJ1-1, with D unclear. The CDR3 length is 13 residues. V shed 6 bases and J shed 1 base, with 9 bases lying between them. In germline, CDR1 is SGHTA, CDR2 FQGNSA. The CDR3 DNA reads TGTGCCAGCAGTTTCCAACAGAACACTGAAGCTTTCTTT. It specifies CASSFQQNTEAFF.

This clonotype was found many times. This chain connects TRBV7-2 to TRBJ2-5; TRBD2 matches 10 bases. This CDR3 has 16 amino acids. CDR1 SGHTA and CDR2 FQGNSA come from the germline V gene. Trimming cost V 5 bases and J 4 bases; bases outside gene matches: 10. DNA for the CDR3: TGTGCCAGCAGCCTCACTCGGCTAGCGGGAGTAGAGACCCAGTACTTC. Amino acids: CASSLTRLAGVETQYF.